A selection of T cell receptor beta chains follows, all from one sample in a study of shared clonotypes between healthy human individuals. Profiled with immunoSEQ multiplex PCR; TCRdb holds only in-frame clones, not every one. The sample has more than 550,000 clones, 55% to 80% seen once. Sequencing input: memory CD4+ T cells sorted from blood. These receptors all come from a woman in her 30s in good health. The CDR3 runs from the conserved cysteine through the conserved F or W. A D gene is named only where the DNA matches it firmly. A row's size may be missing; if present it is once, few, many or a size class.

>NA|TRBV2|TRBJ2-3|NA
TGTGCCAGCAGCCCAGACAGATACACAGATACGCAGTATTTT
CASSPDRYTDTQYF
>NA|TRBV28|TRBJ2-4|NA
TGTGCCAGCAGTTTTTCCGGGACGGGGAACATTCAGTACTTC
CASSFSGTGNIQYF
>NA|TRBV7-9|TRBJ2-7|NA
TGTGCCAGCAGCTTCCCAGGGGGGTATAGCGAGCAGTACTTC
CASSFPGGYSEQYF
>NA|TRBV6-5|TRBJ1-2|NA
TGTGCCAGCAGTTACGACGGGCGATATGGCTACACCTTC
CASSYDGRYGYTF
>many|TRBV27|TRBJ1-1|TRBD1
TGTGCCAGCAGTTTATCGTTTGGCAGGGGGCGAAACACTGAAGCTTTCTTT
CASSLSFGRGRNTEAFF
>NA|TRBV14|TRBJ2-3|NA
TGTGCCAGCAGCCGGGCAGATACGCAGTATTTT
CASSRADTQYF
>NA|TRBV5-1|TRBJ2-3|TRBD2
TGCGCCAGCAGCTCCTTACCAATTAGCGGGAGCACAGATACGCAGTATTTT
CASSSLPISGSTDTQYF
>few|TRBV4-1|TRBJ1-2|NA
TGCGCCAGCAGCCAAGTCCACCGTCGGGGCAGCATCAAAAGCTATGGCTACACCTTC
CASSQVHRRGSIKSYGYTF
>many|TRBV5-1|TRBJ2-3|TRBD2
TGCGCCAGCAGCTTGGAGGGCGGGAGTACAGATACGCAGTATTTT
CASSLEGGSTDTQYF
>NA|TRBV2|TRBJ2-1|NA
TGTGCCAGCAAGACTGATAGCTCCTACAATGAGCAGTTCTTC
CASKTDSSYNEQFF
>few|TRBV6-4|TRBJ1-2|NA
TGTGCCAGCAGTGAAGGCCCCGCCGCTAACTATGGCTACACCTTC
CASSEGPAANYGYTF
>once|TRBV10-2|TRBJ2-7|NA
TGCGCCAGCAGCCCCCAGGGGTTCCCCCCGGAGCAGTACTTC
CASSPQGFPPEQYF
>NA|TRBV10-3|TRBJ1-5|TRBD1
TGTGCCATCAGTGAGCAAGGACAGGGGGCAGAGCAGCCCCAGCATTTT
CAISEQGQGAEQPQHF
>once|TRBV6-5|TRBJ2-6|TRBD2
TGTGCCAGCAGTTGGGGAGGGGCTGGGGCCAACGTCCTGACTTTC
CASSWGGAGANVLTF
>NA|TRBV10-1|TRBJ2-2|NA
TGCGCCAGCAGTGTCAGGGGGGGGCTAGCAGGGAACACCGGGGAGCTGTTTTTT
CASSVRGGLAGNTGELFF
>NA|TRBV10-3|TRBJ2-1|NA
TGTGCCATTCGGGATCGAGGTGAGCAGTTCTTC
CAIRDRGEQFF
>NA|TRBV5-1|TRBJ1-2|TRBD1
TGCGCCAGCAGCTCGGGACAGGGCGGGGGCTACACCTTC
CASSSGQGGGYTF
>NA|TRBV18|TRBJ2-5|TRBD2
TGTGCCAGCTCAACCCGACTAGCGGGAGACGGTGAGACCCAGTACTTC
CASSTRLAGDGETQYF
>NA|TRBV28|TRBJ1-4|TRBD1
TGTGCCAGCAGATCCGGGACAGGGGTTCATGAAAAACTGTTTTTT
CASRSGTGVHEKLFF
>NA|TRBV6-1|TRBJ2-1|TRBD1
TGTGCCAGCAGTGAACAGGGGGCAAGGCGCAATGAGCAGTTCTTC
CASSEQGARRNEQFF
>few|TRBV19|TRBJ2-6|NA
TGTGCCAGTAGTATGGGTGTTGGGGCCAACGTCCTGACTTTC
CASSMGVGANVLTF
>NA|TRBV4-1|TRBJ2-7|TRBD2
TGCGCCAGCAGCCAAATAGCGGGAGGCAGAACCTACGAGCAGTACTTC
CASSQIAGGRTYEQYF
>few|TRBV20-1|TRBJ2-7|NA
TGCAGTGCCGAGGGGGTCTACGAGCAGTACTTC
CSAEGVYEQYF
>NA|TRBV5-1|TRBJ2-1|NA
TGCGCCAGCAGCAATAACCGGGGTACATCCTCCTACAATGAGCAGTTCTTC
CASSNNRGTSSYNEQFF
>NA|TRBV2|TRBJ2-1|TRBD2
TGTGCCAGCAGTCTTCTAGCGGGGGGCTCCTACAATGAGCAGTTCTTC
CASSLLAGGSYNEQFF
>NA|TRBV7-2|TRBJ2-7|TRBD1
TGTGCCAGCAGCCTGGGGACAGCCTACGAGCAGTACTTC
CASSLGTAYEQYF
>NA|TRBV5-4|TRBJ2-1|NA
TGTGCCAGCACCAAGAGCCGAAGCGGGTTCTACAATGAGCAGTTCTTC
CASTKSRSGFYNEQFF
>NA|TRBV5-4|TRBJ2-2|NA
TGTGCCAGCAGGCCGGGACGAAGTACCGGGGAGCTGTTTTTT
CASRPGRSTGELFF
>NA|TRBV19|TRBJ2-7|NA
TGTGCCAGTAGTACCGGACCCGGCAACGAGCAGTACTTC
CASSTGPGNEQYF
>NA|TRBV6-1|TRBJ1-1|NA
TGTGCCAGCAGTTTTCTCTCACAGAACACTGAAGCTTTCTTT
CASSFLSQNTEAFF
>NA|TRBV7-7|TRBJ2-5|NA
TGTGCCAGCAGCTTACGGGAGCAAGAGACCCAGTACTTC
CASSLREQETQYF
>NA|TRBV7-9|TRBJ2-2|NA
TGTGCCAGCAGGCCAACTCCGTGGAACACCGGGGAGCTGTTTTTT
CASRPTPWNTGELFF
>few|TRBV11-3|TRBJ2-1|TRBD1
TGTGCCAGCAGCTTAGATTCGGGGACAGGGGGCTACAATGAGCAGTTCTTC
CASSLDSGTGGYNEQFF
>once|TRBV7-9|TRBJ1-2|NA
TGTGCCAGCAGCTTAGGGACCTCGGAGGGGCGCTATGGCTACACCTTC
CASSLGTSEGRYGYTF
>NA|TRBV10-2|TRBJ2-7|TRBD2
TGCGCCAGCAGTCTAGCGGGGATCTCCTACGAGCAGTACTTC
CASSLAGISYEQYF
>once|TRBV19|TRBJ1-3|NA
TGTGCCAGTAGTATGGTCACCTCCTCTGGAAACACCATATATTTT
CASSMVTSSGNTIYF
>NA|TRBV5-6|TRBJ1-2|TRBD1
TGTGCCAGCACCAAAATACAGGGGACCTATGGCTACACCTTC
CASTKIQGTYGYTF